This paragraph covers one T cell receptor (beta chain) sequence. It lacks a known antigen. Per-nucleotide qualities are absent, and no much larger clonotype sits a single base away. The record originates from a study of T cell clonotyping in hematopoietic cell transplantation (dated by TCRdb to the early 2020s). About the study as a whole: Recipient samples taken before transplant were collected after cytoreduction. Patient recruitment ran from 2015 to January 2017, and follow-up continued until late 2020 or death. A total of around 140 blood samples were collected in the study from roughly 40 consecutive transplant recipients and their related donors.

What this sample's time point label stands for: recipient sample about 28 days before transplant, after cytoreduction. Recipient blood was collected about 28 days before transplant and at days 30, 100 and 180 after transplant. Using Nuclei Lysis Solution, genomic DNA was extracted from unfractionated peripheral blood mononuclear cells that were either fresh or cryopreserved. The immunoSEQ assay, a bias-controlled multiplex PCR with V- and J-specific primers, was used to amplify TCR beta CDR3 regions from genomic DNA. In a second PCR step, a proprietary barcode and Illumina adapter sequences were attached to the CDR3 amplicons. An Illumina MiSeq instrument was used to sequence the CDR3 libraries. In the source study's methods: immunoSEQ Analyzer 3.0 was used for export and quality control, with R Bioconductor and Immunarch used for downstream analyses. Repertoire metrics were calculated using only productive rearrangements within the normalized downsampled data set. In the normalized cohort, a clonotype counted as pathologically expanded if the clonotype was larger than 5 templates. The Inverse Simpson Index was used to measure repertoire diversity. The non-normalized data set was used for CMV-specificity analyses so that all clonotypes could be captured. TCRdb holds this immuneACCESS table with in-frame rearrangements only. Some clones are missing; in checked studies, unresolved V genes explain under half, and the rest has no known cause. D and trimming were read from the DNA, whereas the V and J calls and clone size are those reported in that table. The sample table shows some 76,000 clones, and around 96% are seen once. The ten largest clones add up to around 1.7% of the sample.

Results the study describes overall, beyond this receptor: After transplant, TCR diversity in recipients dropped, and pathologically expanded clonotypes increased progressively from day 30 to day 180. Only a small fraction of recipient repertoires overlapped donor repertoires, with over 95% appearing de novo at the given depth. Inverse Simpson Index values from donors and from recipients before transplant predicted broader TCR repertoire diversity after transplant. The sample size was limited, and because cells were not sorted, the contributions of CD4 and CD8 repertoires could not be separated.

Sequencing used peripheral blood mononuclear cells, obtained before stem cell transplant. The receptor comes from a woman between 50 and 59 years old with acute myeloid leukemia. Some clones in this sample may be carry-over from other donors' samples.

The DNA is as follows: TGTGCCTGGAGCCCGTTTGTAACGGACTACGAGCAGTACTTC. Translated, this gives CAWSPFVTDYEQYF. Recombination joined TRBV30 with TRBJ2-7; the D gene lacks a confident call. In the germline V gene (reference sequence), CDR1 corresponds to GTSNPN and CDR2 to SVGIG. The CDR3 goes from the cysteine to the phenylalanine over 14 residues. The only DNA kept is the CDR3, 42 bases in frame from the first base. V is reduced by 3 bases and J by 3 bases, leaving a spacing of 15 bases between them.